The 30 T cell receptor beta chains below were found in one sample sequenced in a study of Ad26.COV2.S vaccination and SARS-CoV-2 variants. The treatment here: around 19 received Ad26.COV2.S at low or high dose, single or two shots; roughly five received placebo; per-sample allocation not given. Samples were taken on day 63 after the first vaccine or placebo injection. The repertoire was sequenced with immunoSEQ multiplex PCR; TCRdb's copy has only in-frame clones and lacks some. The data show about 390,000 clones, roughly nine tenths seen once. Sequencing used peripheral blood, obtained in a trial of Ad26.COV2.S vaccine versus placebo. These receptors all come from a person aged 18 to 59 who received the Ad26.COV2.S COVID-19 vaccine or a placebo.

CDR3 in amino acids: CASSYFGGRGNGYTF. CDR3 bases: TGTGCCAGCAGTTACTTCGGGGGGCGTGGGAATGGCTACACCTTC. The chain recombines TRBV6-5 with TRBJ1-2, with a possible D match to TRBD1 (6 bases). The CDR3 loop spans 15 amino acids. Trimming left V 1 base short and J 6 bases short, with 15 bases between. The germline V gene has CDR1 MNHEY and CDR2 SVGAGI.

In this sample, this clone turned up a few times. The rearrangement uses TRBV7-9 and TRBJ1-2; D not certain. Looked up from germline, CDR1 is SEHNR and CDR2 is FQNEAQ (reference sequence). The V end was cut by 8 bases, the J end by 0 bases, with 19 bases between. The CDR3 is 16 residues long. The CDR3 DNA is TGTGCCAGCGAGAGGGTCTGGACCTTAGCTAACTATGGCTACACCTTC. Its protein product is CASERVWTLANYGYTF.

The chain carries TRBV5-4 and TRBJ2-2; the match to TRBD1 covers 10 bases. The CDR3 has 15 residues. Germline trimming cut 0 bases from V and 7 bases from J; bases unmatched to any gene: 3. CDR1 is SGHNT and CDR2 is YYREEE in the germline V gene (reference sequence). The CDR3 nucleotides read TGTGCCAGCAGCTTGGAGGGACAGGGGAGCGGGGAGCTGTTTTTT. Translation gives CASSLEGQGSGELFF.

The rearrangement links TRBV5-4 to TRBJ2-7; 8 positions match TRBD2. Germline lookup yields CDR1 SGHNT and CDR2 YYREEE (reference sequence). Trimming removed 4 bases from V and 1 base from J; junction bases left unmatched: 7. This CDR3 spans 15 amino acids. DNA of the CDR3: TGTGCCAGCAGCCGGGGGGGGCAGCGATCCTACGAGCAGTACTTC. It codes for CASSRGGQRSYEQYF.

This chain connects TRBV18 to TRBJ1-4, with D tentatively TRBD1 (5 bases). This CDR3 has 15 amino acids. CDR1 KGHSH and CDR2 LQKENI come from the germline V gene. The V and J ends lost 3 bases and 5 bases respectively, with 13 bases between them. The CDR3 nucleotides read TGTGCCAGCTCACCGGCCGGGGCAGGGAATGAAAAACTGTTTTTT. Its protein is CASSPAGAGNEKLFF. The whole variable domain, remainder taken from reference TRBV18 and TRBJ1-4, is NAGVMQNPRHLVRRRGQEARLRCSPMKGHSHVYWYRQLPEEGLKFMVYLQKENIIDESGMPKERFSAEFPKEGPSILRIQQVVRGDSAAYFCASSPAGAGNEKLFFGSGTQLSVL.

As concerns this clone: This specimen includes other DNA sequences encoding the same CDR3. CDR3 sequence reads: CASSFGGNSNQPQHF. DNA for the CDR3: TGTGCCAGCAGCTTTGGAGGAAATAGCAATCAGCCCCAGCATTTT. The J gene is TRBJ1-5, the V gene TRBV7-9, with D unresolved. V was shortened by 3 bases and J by 0 bases, with 9 bases between the two germline ends. The CDR3 spans 15 residues. The germline gives CDR1 SEHNR, CDR2 FQNEAQ (reference sequence).

The genes are TRBV5-8 and TRBJ2-1; possibly TRBD2 for D (6 bases). Germline V gives CDR1 SGHTS, CDR2 YDEGEE. Trimming pared 0 bases from V and 6 bases from J, leaving 10 bases between. CDR3 length equals 14 residues. The CDR3 DNA reads as TGTGCCAGCAGCTTGGGACTGGGGGGCAATGAGCAGTTCTTC. This encodes CASSLGLGGNEQFF. Variable domain in full (rest from reference TRBV5-8 and TRBJ2-1): EAGVTQSPTHLIKTRGQQATLRCSPISGHTSVYWYQQALGLGLQFLLWYDEGEERNRGNFPPRFSGRQFPNYSSELNVNALELEDSALYLCASSLGLGGNEQFFGPGTRLTVL.

V and J are TRBV2 and TRBJ2-2; 12 bases match TRBD2. The CDR3 covers 19 residues. J lost 2 bases, V lost 5 bases, and 12 bases had no gene match. CDR1 SNHLY and CDR2 FYNNEI come from the germline V gene. CDR3 amino acids: CASSTLAGGRMGNTGELFF. The CDR3 nucleotides read TGTGCCAGCAGTACCCTAGCGGGGGGGCGGATGGGAAACACCGGGGAGCTGTTTTTT.

The V gene is TRBV5-6, the J gene TRBJ1-5, with TRBD1 as a possible D gene (5 bases). V lost 5 bases to trimming and J lost 9 bases, with 15 bases between them. Germline assignment: CDR1 SGHDT and CDR2 YYEEEE. The CDR3 runs to 13 residues. CDR3 bases: TGTGCCAGCAGTCAGGGCCCTAAGGGGCCCCAGCATTTT. This translates into CASSQGPKGPQHF.

This chain connects TRBV18 to TRBJ2-7; a weak D match, TRBD1 (5 bases). Between the trimmed V and J ends, which lost 3 bases and 2 bases, there was a span of 17 bases. The germline gives CDR1 KGHSH, CDR2 LQKENI. The CDR3 runs 16 residues. The CDR3 loop is CASSPTNEGAAYEQYF. CDR3 coding DNA: TGTGCCAGCTCACCGACGAACGAAGGGGCAGCCTACGAGCAGTACTTC.

The chain has TRBV3-1 (or the pseudogene TRBV3-2) and TRBJ1-5; D unclear. This CDR3 is built from 17 residues. The germline gives CDR1 LGHDT, CDR2 YNNKEL (reference sequence). Trimming shortened V by 6 bases and J by 0 bases, and 18 bases separated the two germline ends. Written as DNA, the CDR3 is TGTGCCAGCAGACCACGCGAGTGGGAGAATAGCAATCAGCCCCAGCATTTT. Translated, it gives CASRPREWENSNQPQHF.

V and J are TRBV7-8 and TRBJ1-1; tentative D call: TRBD1 (6 bases). The length of the CDR3 is 14 residues. Germline CDR1 reads SGHVS; CDR2 reads FQNEAQ. V dropped 6 bases and J dropped 4 bases, with 15 bases sitting between them. The CDR3 nucleotides read TGTGCCAGCAGACCCGAGTCAGGGGTCACTGAAGCTTTCTTT. It yields the protein CASRPESGVTEAFF.

The CDR3 bases are TGCAGCGCAACAGAGACTAATGAAAAACTGTTTTTT. Its protein is CSATETNEKLFF. This chain connects TRBV29-1 to TRBJ1-4; D is unresolved. Trimming removed 7 bases from V and 2 bases from J, with 8 bases in between. CDR1 and CDR2 (germline): SQVTM, ANQGSEA. The CDR3 runs 12 residues.

V gene TRBV14 combines with J gene TRBJ1-3, with a possible D match to TRBD1 (5 bases). The CDR3 length is 15 residues. Trimming stripped 1 base from V and 1 base from J, with 8 bases between. Germline CDR1 and CDR2: SGHDN and FVKESK. In nucleotides, the CDR3 is TGTGCCAGCAGCCAAGTAGGGGCGTCTGGAAACACCATATATTTT. Its protein is CASSQVGASGNTIYF.

The chain joins TRBV19 to TRBJ1-2, with D perhaps TRBD1 (6 bases). The CDR3 runs to 14 residues. The V end lost 1 base, the J end lost 4 bases, and 10 bases lay between the germline ends. Germline V gene data show CDR1 as LNHDA and CDR2 as SQIVND (reference sequence). The CDR3 DNA reads as TGTGCCAGTAGTATAGTCGGACAGATCTATGGCTACACCTTC. It codes for CASSIVGQIYGYTF.

This clone was found once. The same CDR3 is also encoded by other DNA sequences in this sample. This chain connects TRBV7-9 to TRBJ1-5; D is uncertain. There are 12 residues in the CDR3. Germline V gives CDR1 SEHNR, CDR2 FQNEAQ (reference sequence). With 1 base removed from V and 7 bases from J, the gap between germline ends came to 5 bases. The DNA of the CDR3 is TGTGCCAGCAGCTTAGGGTCCCAGCCCCAGCATTTT. This codes for CASSLGSQPQHF.

The chain joins TRBV9 to TRBJ2-1, with 10 nucleotides matching TRBD2. Trimming at V came to 6 bases and at J to 9 bases, leaving 12 bases not matched to a gene. Germline V gene sequence: CDR1 SGDLS, CDR2 YYNGEE. The CDR3 contains 15 residues. The CDR3 loop is CASTSGGASSTEQFF. CDR3 sequence (DNA): TGTGCCAGCACAAGCGGGGGGGCCTCTTCCACTGAGCAGTTCTTC. Variable domain in full (rest from reference TRBV9 and TRBJ2-1): DSGVTQTPKHLITATGQRVTLRCSPRSGDLSVYWYQQSLDQGLQFLIQYYNGEERAKGNILERFSAQQFPDLHSELNLSSLELGDSALYFCASTSGGASSTEQFFGPGTRLTVL.

The J gene is TRBJ1-4, the V gene TRBV10-3; 9 nucleotides align to TRBD1. Germline V gives CDR1 ENHRY, CDR2 SYGVKD. The CDR3 loop spans 15 amino acids. Unmatched junction bases numbered 6, after V lost 2 bases and J lost 8 bases. The CDR3 is CAISERRTGEEKLFF. As DNA, the CDR3 is TGTGCCATCAGTGAGCGGAGGACAGGGGAAGAAAAACTGTTTTTT.

The chain is built from TRBV12-3 or TRBV12-4 and TRBJ1-4; D gene uncertain. V was shortened by 6 bases and J by 13 bases, with 15 bases between the two germline ends. This CDR3 region has 12 residues. This CDR3 reads CASSLSGHALFF. Written as DNA, the CDR3 is TGTGCCAGCAGCCTCTCTGGGCATGCACTGTTTTTT.

The gene calls are TRBV29-1 and TRBJ2-2; TRBD2 agrees at 8 bases. Germline-derived CDR1 and CDR2 are SQVTM and ANQGSEA. The CDR3 is 15 amino acids. Unmatched junction bases numbered 10, after V lost 7 bases and J lost 3 bases. The CDR3: CSAGGLAGYTGELFF. The CDR3 DNA reads TGCAGCGCCGGCGGGCTAGCGGGCTACACCGGGGAGCTGTTTTTT.

V is TRBV12-3 or TRBV12-4 and J is TRBJ2-7, with 7 bases matching TRBD2. With 3 bases clipped from V and 1 base from J, the junction kept 0 bases outside the gene matches. The CDR3 runs to 13 residues. CDR3 sequence reads: CASSLGGSYEQYF. The CDR3 bases are TGTGCCAGCAGTTTGGGGGGGTCCTACGAGCAGTACTTC.

This chain joins TRBV5-8 and TRBJ2-3; D ambiguous. V shed 4 bases and J shed 2 bases, with 11 bases lying between them. This CDR3 contains 14 residues. Germline-derived CDR1 and CDR2 are SGHTS and YDEGEE. CDR3 bases: TGTGCCAGCAGCCCCAATAAAATCACAGATACGCAGTATTTT. As protein: CASSPNKITDTQYF.

This chain connects TRBV7-9 to TRBJ2-1, with TRBD2 identical over 7 bases. The CDR3 consists of 18 residues. The trim removed 1 base at V and 2 bases at J, leaving 11 bases unmatched. CDR1 is SEHNR and CDR2 is FQNEAQ in the germline V gene (reference sequence). CDR3 in DNA: TGTGCCAGCAGCTTAGGACGTTATCGCGGGGGAGCCTACAATGAGCAGTTCTTC. Protein product: CASSLGRYRGGAYNEQFF.

This chain joins TRBV7-7 and TRBJ1-3; D perhaps matches TRBD1 (5 bases). Germline V CDR1 and CDR2: SSHAT, FNYEAQ (reference sequence). Trimming took off 0 bases at V and 4 bases at J, with 13 bases between the two ends. The CDR3 is 16 residues long. The CDR3 region is CASSLAGPGTGNTIYF. The CDR3 DNA follows: TGTGCCAGCAGCTTAGCCGGCCCAGGGACGGGAAACACCATATATTTT.

The chain has TRBV9 and TRBJ1-6, with D unclear. The CDR3 runs 13 residues. From germline, CDR1 is SGDLS and CDR2 YYNGEE. The V gene lost 0 bases and the J gene lost 11 bases, with 9 bases spanning the gap. The CDR3 spells CASSVGGVPPLHF. The CDR3 region has the DNA TGTGCCAGCAGCGTAGGGGGAGTTCCACCCCTCCACTTT.

This chain joins TRBV6-5 and TRBJ2-5; unclear D gene. Germline CDR1 and CDR2: MNHEY and SVGAGI. With 6 bases removed from V and 0 bases from J, the gap between germline ends came to 8 bases. The CDR3 contains 13 residues. The DNA of the CDR3 is TGTGCCAGCAGGAATAGACACCAAGAGACCCAGTACTTC. Residues: CASRNRHQETQYF.

This chain joins TRBV21-1 and TRBJ2-7; the D call of TRBD2 is as the table states it, not checked on the DNA. TRBV21-1 is a pseudogene segment. This CDR3 has 15 residues. CDR3 residues: CASSKPGLREYEQYF. The CDR3 coding sequence is TGTGCCAGCAGCAAACCCGGACTGAGGGAGTACGAGCAGTACTTC.

CDR3 nucleotide sequence: TGTGCCTGGAGTGAACTAGAGGGGGAAAAACTGTTTTTT. This translates into CAWSELEGEKLFF. This sequence joins TRBV30 and TRBJ1-4; D possibly corresponds to TRBD1 (5 bases). V dropped 1 base and J dropped 8 bases, with 11 bases sitting between them. Germline CDR1 and CDR2: GTSNPN and SVGIG (reference sequence). The CDR3 has 13 residues.

This chain joins TRBV14 and TRBJ2-2, with D hard to call. The CDR3 is made up of 12 amino acids. The germline CDR1 and CDR2 sequences are SGHDN and FVKESK. The ends were cut back, 3 bases at V and 6 bases at J, with 5 bases in the middle. This chain's CDR3 is CASSHRSGELFF. In DNA form, the CDR3 reads TGTGCCAGCAGCCACCGGTCCGGGGAGCTGTTTTTT.

This chain joins TRBV5-1 and TRBJ2-1; 14 bases map to TRBD2. Germline trimming cut 5 bases from V and 3 bases from J; bases unmatched to any gene: 4. Germline V lookup: CDR1 SGHRS, CDR2 YFSETQ. This CDR3 contains 16 residues. CDR3 amino acids: CASRPGLAGVYNEQFF. The CDR3 DNA sequence: TGCGCCAGCAGACCGGGACTAGCGGGGGTCTACAATGAGCAGTTCTTC.